This T cell receptor (beta chain) appears in the sequencing data of a study of human thymus T cells (dated by TCRdb to the early 2020s). With regard to the full study: The study used fewer than ten infant thymus samples plus four related peripheral blood samples to characterize TCR alpha and beta repertoires. The infant donors were about 6 to 244 days old, and the cohort included six males and two females. Overall study outcomes, separate from this receptor: Both the thymic and the peripheral blood repertoires appeared to show biased V and J gene segment usage. On average, around 780,000 unique TCRB clonotypes were obtained from thymus samples, compared with some 84,000 from blood samples. According to the related research, thymic TCR repertoires were highly overlapping among unrelated individuals.

In regard to this clone: No cognate antigen has been identified for it. No much larger clone is present one base from it, and per-base qualities are unavailable.

The thymus tissue came from surgical resects taken out during corrective cardiac surgery. Immunologically healthy infants undergoing open corrective cardiac surgery for congenital heart defects in Finland were used as donors. Thymocytes were mechanically released from the tissue and were stored as pellets of about 8.5-31 million cells at -70 degrees C. A QIAsymphony instrument was used to extract genomic DNA from the frozen cell pellets. The immunoSEQ multiplex PCR assay was used to amplify the TCRB and TCRAD loci from a standardized quantity of quality-controlled genomic DNA. The amplicons spanned the V(D)J region and were long enough to cover the CDR3 and allow V and J genes to be identified. Amplicon sequencing was performed on an Illumina platform through the commercial immunoSEQ service. For the original study's pipeline: Corrections for primer bias and sequencing errors followed previously described methods, while TCRAD and TCRB definitions were based on the IMGT database. Repertoires were analysed with immunoSEQ Analyzer 3.0 and VDJTools, covering basic statistics, V/J segment usage, diversity estimates, rarefaction and pairwise overlap. Diversity was estimated with Chao1, ChaoE, Efron-Thisted, Shannon and inverse Simpson indices, and also on datasets down-sampled to the smallest sample. Repertoire overlap was determined by strict matching of CDR3 nucleotide sequence, V gene and J gene, and Jaccard-based multidimensional scaling clustering was applied. The source is immuneACCESS, and TCRdb retained only in-frame sequences with V and J called. Part of the clones is not carried over; for the studies checked, unresolved V genes explain less than half of this, and the remainder is unexplained. The DNA gave D and trimming, while V, J and clone size come from that table. In all, the sample holds fewer than 85,000 clones, and 85% to 95% of those were seen once. The leading ten clones occupy around 0.03% of the sample.

The junction shows trimming of 6 bases on V and 1 base on J, plus 21 bases between the germline ends. From a lookup of the germline V gene (reference sequence), CDR1 and CDR2 are MNHEY and SMNVEV. From its cysteine to its phenylalanine, the CDR3 spans 17 amino acids. Here the CDR3 DNA is all that survives: 51 bases in frame from base 1. The sequenced material came from thymus tissue. This chain joins TRBV27 to TRBJ2-5, with the D gene tentatively TRBD1 or TRBD2, based on 5 matching bases in each. The sequence derives from a girl in the first two years of life with a congenital heart defect but otherwise immunologically healthy. The nucleotide sequence reads as follows: TGTGCCAGCAGCCTATCCCCGACGGGGCACCCCCAAGAGACCCAGTACTTC. Translated, this gives CASSLSPTGHPQETQYF.